These 25 T cell receptor beta chains came from one sample sequenced in a study of post-analysis software for immune sequencing data. Study-wide findings and caveats: TRBV5-6, TRBV5-1 and TRBV20-1 belonged to a set of roughly 5 TRBV segments that were more frequent in patients than controls.

Their antigens remain unidentified. Unique-molecular-identifier-tagged TCR beta cDNA libraries were used. Each CDR3 protein gets one entry after TCRdb re-called the PCR reads with MiXCR. The table records over 300,000 distinct CDR3 sequences, roughly 36% of them present only once. The source material was blood. The source is a girl aged 10 to 17 with multiple sclerosis.

The chain combines TRBV6-6 with TRBJ1-5; TRBD1 agrees at 11 bases. This CDR3 comprises 13 residues. From germline, CDR1 is MNHNY and CDR2 SVGAGI (reference sequence). Trimming cost V 8 bases and J 5 bases; bases outside gene matches: 2. The CDR3 sequence is CASGTGGDQPQHF. The CDR3 DNA reads as TGTGCCAGCGGGACAGGGGGAGATCAGCCCCAGCATTTT.

A note on this clonotype: Mismatch with germline at one junction end may stem from a read error. The chain couples TRBV3-1 to TRBJ1-6; 8 positions match TRBD1. Germline values: CDR1 LGHDT, CDR2 YNNKEL (reference sequence). This CDR3 has 16 residues. CDR3 nucleotides: TGTGCCAGCAGCCAAGGGGACAGGCTCTATGATTCACCCCTCCACTTT. As protein: CASSQGDRLYDSPLHF. Full variable domain (outside the CDR3, taken from reference TRBV3-1 and TRBJ1-6): DTAVSQTPKYLVTQMGNDKSIKCEQNLGHDTMYWYKQDSKKFLKIMFSYNNKELIINETVPNRFSPKSPDKAHLNLHINSLELGDSAVYFCASSQGDRLYDSPLHFGNGTRLTVT.

The chain couples TRBV7-8 to TRBJ2-1; 9 bases align to TRBD2. The V segment lost 5 bases and the J segment 4 bases; nucleotides outside the gene matches: 6. From germline, CDR1 is SGHVS and CDR2 FQNEAQ. This CDR3 comprises 15 residues. The chain's CDR3 is CASSRRTSEYNEQFF. The CDR3 DNA reads as TGTGCCAGCAGCCGTCGGACTAGCGAGTACAATGAGCAGTTCTTC. Drawing the rest from reference TRBV7-8 and TRBJ2-1, the complete variable domain is GAGVSQSPRYKVAKRGQDVALRCDPISGHVSLFWYQQALGQGPEFLTYFQNEAQLDKSGLPSDRFFAERPEGSVSTLKIQRTQQEDSAVYLCASSRRTSEYNEQFFGPGTRLTVL.

The chain carries TRBV6-1 and TRBJ1-1; TRBD1 might be the D (5 bases). CDR3 length: 14 residues. CDR1 is MNHNS and CDR2 is SASEGT in the germline V gene. With 1 base removed from V and 11 bases from J, the gap between germline ends came to 17 bases. CDR3 coding DNA: TGTGCCAGCAGTGAAGGGGCGGGGGGACTGAGGGCTTTCTTT. It encodes CASSEGAGGLRAFF.

Only one count was recorded for this clonotype. The chain joins TRBV7-9 to TRBJ2-5; D is possibly TRBD1 or TRBD2 (6 bases each). The CDR3 runs to 15 residues. Looked up from germline, CDR1 is SEHNR and CDR2 is FQNEAQ (reference sequence). Trimming removed 5 bases from V and 2 bases from J, with 15 bases in between. CDR3 protein: CASSRWGAIQETQYF. The CDR3 DNA reads as TGTGCCAGCAGCCGGTGGGGGGCCATACAAGAGACCCAGTACTTC.

This clonotype has ten or more counts. This sequence joins TRBV7-3 and TRBJ2-1; 11 positions agree with TRBD2. This CDR3 spans 13 amino acids. V lost 5 bases and J lost 10; bases outside the gene matches: 4. Germline assignment: CDR1 SGHTA and CDR2 FQGTGA. CDR3 in amino acids: CASSKLAGAEQFF. Written as DNA, the CDR3 is TGTGCCAGCAGCAAACTAGCGGGGGCGGAGCAGTTCTTC.

This chain uses TRBV28 with TRBJ1-5; D is undetermined. V was cut by 3 bases and J by 5 bases, with 8 bases left in between. Germline CDR1 and CDR2: MDHEN and SYDVKM. The CDR3 covers 13 residues. For the CDR3, the DNA is TGTGCCAGCAGTTTTCTTTCGGATCAGCCCCAGCATTTT. Amino acid sequence: CASSFLSDQPQHF.

The chain couples TRBV20-1 to TRBJ2-5; 10 nucleotides match TRBD2. CDR1 and CDR2 (germline): DFQATT, SNEGSKA (reference sequence). The CDR3 consists of 20 residues. The V gene end was trimmed by 5 bases and the J gene end by 5 bases; junction bases not matched to a gene: 26. This chain's CDR3 is CSAVITGINELAGGDETQYF. The CDR3 nucleotides read TGCAGTGCTGTCATTACCGGGATCAACGAGTTAGCGGGGGGTGATGAGACCCAGTACTTC.

The rearrangement uses TRBV24-1 and TRBJ2-1, with D perhaps matching TRBD1 (6 bases). Near its end, the DNA agrees better with TRBJ2-7, so the J call may be wrong. The CDR3 is 12 residues long. The V gene's germline CDR1 is KGHDR and CDR2 SFDVKD. CDR3 bases: TGTGCCACCAGTGATACCGACAGGGAGCAGTACTTC. Protein sequence: CATSDTDREQYF.

The chain uses TRBV6-5 and TRBJ1-2; 10 nucleotides match TRBD1. Per germline, CDR1 MNHEY and CDR2 SVGAGI. The ends lost 2 bases at V and 1 base at J; junction bases unmatched: 1. The CDR3 consists of 15 residues. CDR3 sequence reads: CASSYRDRGNYGYTF. CDR3 coding DNA: TGTGCCAGCAGTTACAGGGACAGGGGTAACTATGGCTACACCTTC.

This clonotype was counted a few times. The CDR3 is CASSSGLVRSKNIQYF. The CDR3 region has the DNA TGTGCCAGCAGTTCGGGACTAGTGAGGAGCAAAAACATTCAGTACTTC. The rearrangement joins TRBV27 to TRBJ2-4, with TRBD2 identical over 8 bases. The CDR3 has 16 residues. V trimming: 4 bases; J trimming: 3 bases; junction bases outside the gene matches: 8. Germline V lookup: CDR1 MNHEY, CDR2 SMNVEV (reference sequence).

V is TRBV14 and J is TRBJ2-1; D is perhaps TRBD1 (5 bases). This CDR3 contains 18 residues. The V and J ends lost 1 base and 2 bases respectively, with 18 bases between them. In germline, CDR1 is SGHDN, CDR2 FVKESK. In nucleotides, the CDR3 is TGTGCCAGCAGCCAAGCGGACACCCTCTACAGCGCCTACAATGAGCAGTTCTTC. The encoded protein is CASSQADTLYSAYNEQFF.

V and J are TRBV5-4 and TRBJ1-2; tentatively, D is TRBD1 (6 bases). The V and J ends lost 0 bases and 5 bases respectively, with 11 bases between them. The CDR3 sequence is 14 residues long. Looked up from germline, CDR1 is SGHNT and CDR2 is YYREEE (reference sequence). The CDR3 DNA follows: TGTGCCAGCAGCTTGGACAGGGTAGATTATGGCTACACCTTC. The encoded protein is CASSLDRVDYGYTF.

This clonotype was recorded many times. The genes are TRBV20-1 and TRBJ2-7; D not certain. This CDR3 contains 15 residues. In germline, CDR1 is DFQATT, CDR2 SNEGSKA (reference sequence). Trimming removed 4 bases at V and 2 bases at J, with 18 bases between. For the CDR3, the DNA is TGCAGTGCTAAGAGAGAGTCCAAGCCACCCTACGAGCAGTACTTC. Translation gives CSAKRESKPPYEQYF.

The chain carries TRBV6-1 and TRBJ2-1; D is perhaps TRBD2 (5 bases). Germline values: CDR1 MNHNS, CDR2 SASEGT. The CDR3 length is 14 residues. Deletions cut 0 bases from V and 14 bases from J, with 17 bases between. The chain's CDR3 is CASSEASVRLSKFF. The CDR3 DNA sequence: TGTGCCAGCAGTGAAGCGAGCGTAAGACTAAGCAAGTTCTTC.

This clonotype has a handful of counts. CDR3 loop: CASSVGAGDNYGYTF. The CDR3 bases are TGTGCCAGCAGCGTAGGGGCAGGAGATAACTATGGCTACACCTTC. V usage is TRBV9 and J usage is TRBJ1-2; D is unclear. Trimming removed 0 bases from V and 1 base from J, with 10 bases in between. CDR1 SGDLS and CDR2 YYNGEE come from the germline V gene. CDR3 length equals 15 residues.

The rearrangement links TRBV6-5 to TRBJ1-6; D ambiguous. The germline CDR1 and CDR2 sequences are MNHEY and SVGAGI. Trimming removed 7 bases from V and 7 bases from J, with 11 bases in between. The CDR3 sequence is 13 residues long. DNA for the CDR3: TGTGCCAGCACGGCGGGGAGCAATTCACCCCTCCACTTT. Encoded protein: CASTAGSNSPLHF.

In this sample, this clonotype turned up a few times. This chain connects TRBV29-1 to TRBJ2-7; D gene unclear. The CDR3 loop spans 10 amino acids. Per germline, CDR1 SQVTM and CDR2 ANQGSEA. Trimming took off 6 bases at V and 5 bases at J, with 8 bases between the two ends. CDR3 amino acids: CSVFAHEQYF. CDR3 DNA: TGCAGCGTCTTTGCGCACGAGCAGTACTTC.

The rearrangement uses TRBV7-2 and TRBJ2-7, with D possibly being TRBD2 (5 bases). Germline V gives CDR1 SGHTA, CDR2 FQGNSA. This CDR3 is built from 15 residues. The V gene lost 9 bases and the J gene lost 0 bases, with 18 bases spanning the gap. CDR3 sequence reads: CASSAPDRFSYEQYF. CDR3 sequence (DNA): TGTGCCAGTAGCGCGCCGGACCGATTCTCCTACGAGCAGTACTTC.

This clonotype came up a few times. Sequence at one end of the junction differs from germline and may be a read error. The chain employs TRBV25-1 and TRBJ2-1; D remains ambiguous. CDR1 and CDR2 from the germline V gene are MGHDK and SYGVNS. The CDR3 totals 11 residues. The CDR3 here is CASSGSKERFF. CDR3 sequence (DNA): TGTGCCAGCAGTGGATCTAAGGAGCGGTTCTTC.

This clonotype was recorded a few times. V gene TRBV14 combines with J gene TRBJ1-2; D unresolved. Trimming removed 0 bases at V and 7 bases at J, with 9 bases between. CDR3 length: 13 amino acids. Germline lookup yields CDR1 SGHDN and CDR2 FVKESK. The CDR3 loop reads CASSQDLISGYTF. Written as DNA, the CDR3 is TGTGCCAGCAGCCAAGATCTGATCAGTGGCTACACCTTC.

Concerning this clonotype: At one end the junction does not follow the germline gene, possibly because of a read error. The gene calls are TRBV14 and TRBJ2-1; D remains unclear. The germline CDR1 and CDR2 sequences are SGHDN and FVKESK. The CDR3 contains 17 residues. The CDR3 region is CASSQVHRSRAYNEHFF. DNA for the CDR3: TGTGCCAGCAGCCAAGTACATAGGAGTCGGGCCTACAATGAGCATTTCTTC.

In this sample, this clonotype turned up a few times. The genes are TRBV7-9 and TRBJ1-1; D is uncertain. V was pared by 7 bases and J by 1 base, with 13 bases between. The CDR3 extends over 14 amino acids. Germline V gives CDR1 SEHNR, CDR2 FQNEAQ (reference sequence). CDR3 coding DNA: TGTGCCAGCACCATCATGGAGAAGAACACTGAAGCTTTCTTT. This encodes CASTIMEKNTEAFF.

This clonotype has a handful of counts. DNA of the CDR3: TGTGCCAGCACCCCGGTGACAGGGACCCCGAGGGAAGCTTTCTTT. It is translated as CASTPVTGTPREAFF. The V call is TRBV12-3 or TRBV12-4, the J call TRBJ1-1; 7 bases fit TRBD1. The CDR3 is 15 residues long. V shed 7 bases, J shed 8 bases, and the junction held 16 bases outside the gene matches.

This clonotype was seen ten or more times. The V and J genes are TRBV29-1 and TRBJ2-4; a weak D match, TRBD1 (6 bases). With 5 bases removed from V and 4 bases from J, the gap between germline ends came to 12 bases. Germline V gene lookup returns CDR1 SQVTM and CDR2 ANQGSEA. The CDR3 extends over 13 amino acids. This CDR3 is CSVTGTAKNIQYF. The CDR3 DNA reads as TGCAGCGTTACAGGGACGGCAAAAAACATTCAGTACTTC.